The TCR beta chain under discussion was sequenced for a study of cytomegalovirus exposure and HLA in healthy donors. V was cut by 6 bases and J by 4 bases, with 18 bases left in between. The CDR3 sequence is 16 residues long. Germline-derived CDR1 and CDR2 are MDHEN and SYDVKM. Study results and caveats: The authors confirmed in vitro that a few CMV-associated chains were specific for CMV antigens.

Clones were read by immunoSEQ multiplex PCR, and TCRdb kept only the in-frame ones, dropping some. The sample holds about 150,000 clones, 80% to 90% seen once. A word on this clone: Its antigen is unknown.

The V gene is TRBV28, the J gene TRBJ1-4, with a tentative D call TRBD1 (5 bases). The clonotype comes from a man aged 18 to 29 in good health and CMV-seropositive. The specimen was PBMCs. As DNA, the CDR3 is TGTGCCAGCAGCGCCCAAATCAGGGTCAGTAATGAAAAACTGTTTTTT. Amino acids: CASSAQIRVSNEKLFF.